This TCR beta chain appears in the sequencing data of a study of radiotherapy plus CTLA-4 blockade in lung cancer. In the study overall: Objective responses arose in 15% to 20% of patients, and 31% experienced disease control.

This clone was detected a few times. Its antigen is unidentified. Sequencing was performed with immunoSEQ multiplex PCR; in TCRdb, only in-frame clones are kept and a portion is missing. The sample yields around 30,000 clones, roughly three quarters seen once. Overall study findings and caveats: Interferon-beta, together with early blood T cell clone dynamics, reportedly best predicted response. Peripheral blood showed expansion of tumor-derived TCR clones after radiotherapy and ipilimumab.

Germline-derived CDR1 and CDR2 are SEHNR and FQNEAQ (reference sequence). Trimming stripped 11 bases from V and 4 bases from J, with 8 bases between. This CDR3 has 10 residues. Focal radiation was given together with CTLA-4 blockade (ipilimumab) to patients with chemo-refractory metastatic non-small-cell lung cancer. The rearrangement joins TRBV7-9 to TRBJ1-2; TRBD1 is a possible D gene (5 bases). The receptor was isolated from a human donor with non-small cell lung cancer that progressed on radiotherapy plus ipilimumab. The sample here was peripheral blood, taken from a patient treated with radiotherapy plus ipilimumab. CDR3 nucleotide sequence: TGTGCCGGCGGGGGCTATGGCTACACCTTC. This codes for CAGGGYGYTF.